The 16 T cell receptor beta chains in this list originate from one sample, sequenced in a study of T cells after yellow fever vaccination. TCRdb analysed the 5' RACE reads with MiXCR anew, one entry per CDR3 protein. The repertoire holds 550,000 to 750,000 distinct CDR3 sequences, with 13% as singletons. Source: PBMCs, taken on the day of the yellow fever booster vaccination. The receptors were gathered from a man aged 25 to 45 who received the YFV17D yellow fever vaccine.

This clonotype was detected only a few times. The chain links TRBV29-1 to TRBJ2-1, with TRBD2 identical over 9 bases. The germline CDR1 and CDR2 sequences are SQVTM and ANQGSEA. V trimming: 6 bases; J trimming: 9 bases; junction bases outside the gene matches: 12. The CDR3 is 14 amino acids. As DNA, the CDR3 is TGCAGCGTCGATTCTAGCGCGGGGGGGATTGAGCAGTTCTTC. Protein sequence: CSVDSSAGGIEQFF.

The chain uses TRBV5-1 and TRBJ2-1; weak D call: TRBD2 (6 bases). CDR1 is SGHRS, CDR2 YFSETQ, per germline. Deletions cut 0 bases from V and 7 bases from J, with 20 bases between. The CDR3 sequence is 17 residues long. The CDR3 nucleotides are TGCGCCAGCAGCTTGGTCCCTACTCCGACTAGTCGGAATGAGCAGTTCTTC. Its protein product is CASSLVPTPTSRNEQFF.

The V and J genes are TRBV9 and TRBJ1-6; possibly TRBD1 for D (6 bases). CDR3 length: 14 amino acids. V lost 3 bases and J 6 bases, leaving 10 bases between the germline ends. Germline V lookup: CDR1 SGDLS, CDR2 YYNGEE. CDR3 region: CASSAQGTNSPLHF. DNA of the CDR3: TGTGCCAGCAGCGCACAGGGTACTAATTCACCCCTCCACTTT.

This chain connects TRBV7-6 to TRBJ2-3; tentative D call: TRBD2 (6 bases). In germline, CDR1 is SGHVS, CDR2 FNYEAQ. The CDR3 totals 18 residues. V lost 6 bases to trimming and J lost 0 bases, with 22 bases between them. CDR3 residues: CASSRGDSLDLSTDTQYF. CDR3 bases: TGTGCCAGCAGTCGAGGGGACTCCCTGGACTTAAGCACAGATACGCAGTATTTT.

The rearrangement uses TRBV6-1 and TRBJ2-1; tentative D call: TRBD2 (5 bases). Germline V gives CDR1 MNHNS, CDR2 SASEGT. This CDR3 comprises 15 residues. The V and J ends lost 7 bases and 6 bases respectively, with 19 bases between them. The CDR3 loop reads CASTPAGPAGNEQFF. The CDR3 nucleotides read TGTGCCAGCACCCCGGCAGGCCCGGCGGGCAATGAGCAGTTCTTC.

This clonotype has just a few counts. The chain joins TRBV5-6 to TRBJ2-3; D perhaps matches TRBD2 (6 bases). This CDR3 spans 14 amino acids. Germline V gene data show CDR1 as SGHDT and CDR2 as YYEEEE. The ends were cut back, 0 bases at V and 6 bases at J, with 11 bases in the middle. CDR3 loop: CASSLGGRRDTQYF. DNA of the CDR3: TGTGCCAGCAGCTTGGGTGGGAGGAGGGATACGCAGTATTTT. Drawing the rest from reference TRBV5-6 and TRBJ2-3, the complete variable domain is DAGVTQSPTHLIKTRGQQVTLRCSPKSGHDTVSWYQQALGQGPQFIFQYYEEEERQRGNFPDRFSGHQFPNYSSELNVNALLLGDSALYLCASSLGGRRDTQYFGPGTRLTVL.

This clonotype was found a few times. V and J are TRBV6-1 and TRBJ1-2, with D tentatively TRBD1 (5 bases). Trimming left V 5 bases short and J 2 bases short, with 9 bases between. The CDR3 has 13 amino acids. Germline CDR1 reads MNHNS; CDR2 reads SASEGT. The DNA for the CDR3 is TGTGCCAGCAGTCCCAACAGGAACTATGGCTACACCTTC. It translates to CASSPNRNYGYTF.

This clonotype was counted only a few times. The chain employs TRBV7-2 and TRBJ2-7, with 8 nucleotides matching TRBD1. CDR1 SGHTA and CDR2 FQGNSA come from the germline V gene. V was pared by 1 base and J by 7 bases, with 6 bases of the junction left unmatched. The length of the CDR3 is 14 residues. CDR3 nucleotide sequence: TGTGCCAGCAGCTTAGGGACAGGGTCGAGAGAGCAGTACTTC. Translated, it gives CASSLGTGSREQYF.

The J gene is TRBJ2-7, the V gene TRBV7-2, with D perhaps TRBD2 (5 bases). Trimming took 1 base from V and 5 from J, leaving 12 bases between them. The CDR3 totals 14 residues. CDR1 is SGHTA, CDR2 FQGNSA, per germline. The CDR3, as DNA: TGTGCCAGCAGCTTAGGAGGGAGTTTCAACGAGCAGTACTTC. Translating gives CASSLGGSFNEQYF.

The chain uses TRBV7-6 and TRBJ2-1; D is possibly TRBD1 (6 bases). V dropped 5 bases and J dropped 1 base, with 12 bases sitting between them. The CDR3 length is 15 residues. Germline loops: CDR1 SGHVS, CDR2 FNYEAQ. The CDR3 reads CASSLRQESYNEQFF. CDR3 bases: TGTGCCAGCAGCCTTAGACAGGAGTCCTACAATGAGCAGTTCTTC.

The chain joins TRBV10-3 to TRBJ2-5, with D unclear. Trimming left V 5 bases short and J 1 base short, with 8 bases between. The germline V gene has CDR1 ENHRY and CDR2 SYGVKD. The CDR3 contains 13 residues. CDR3 sequence: CAISPSVQETQYF. CDR3 nucleotide sequence: TGTGCCATCAGTCCCAGCGTCCAAGAGACCCAGTACTTC.

A single count supports this clonotype. V gene TRBV15 combines with J gene TRBJ2-7; D is unclear. This CDR3 is 15 amino acids long. Germline V CDR1 and CDR2: LNHNV, YYDKDF (reference sequence). Trimming cost V 1 base and J 0 bases, with 10 bases left between them. The DNA of the CDR3 is TGTGCCACCAGCAGAGTCTCGGGCTACTCCTACGAGCAGTACTTC. This encodes CATSRVSGYSYEQYF.

The chain links TRBV12-3 or TRBV12-4 to TRBJ2-2; 9 bases are shared with TRBD1. The CDR3 is 13 amino acids. Germline trimming cut 10 bases from V and 6 bases from J; bases unmatched to any gene: 6. The CDR3 bases are TGTGCCAACAGACAGGGGGGGCCCGGGGAGCTGTTTTTT. Amino acid sequence: CANRQGGPGELFF.

The chain combines TRBV7-8 with TRBJ2-1; the match to TRBD2 covers 9 bases. This CDR3 is 15 amino acids long. V was clipped by 2 bases and J by 6 bases; unmatched bases: 5. Germline V CDR1 and CDR2: SGHVS, FQNEAQ. The CDR3 region has the DNA TGTGCCAGCAGCTTACTAGCGGGGTCCCCCAATGAGCAGTTCTTC. Amino acids: CASSLLAGSPNEQFF.

This clonotype was seen a handful of times. V and J are TRBV29-1 and TRBJ1-6, with TRBD1 as a possible D gene (5 bases). Germline V gene sequence: CDR1 SQVTM, CDR2 ANQGSEA. The CDR3 sequence is 13 residues long. V was pared by 2 bases and J by 7 bases, with 9 bases between. Here the CDR3 reads CSVERTGNSPLHF. The CDR3 DNA sequence: TGCAGCGTTGAACGAACAGGCAATTCACCCCTCCACTTT.

This clonotype has a handful of counts. The gene calls are TRBV29-1 and TRBJ1-1; 7 bases fit TRBD1. Germline V lookup: CDR1 SQVTM, CDR2 ANQGSEA. The CDR3 has 14 amino acids. V lost 5 bases to trimming and J lost 0 bases; unmatched junction nucleotides: 6. CDR3 sequence (DNA): TGCAGCGTTACCGCGACAGGGATGAACACTGAAGCTTTCTTT. Translation: CSVTATGMNTEAFF.